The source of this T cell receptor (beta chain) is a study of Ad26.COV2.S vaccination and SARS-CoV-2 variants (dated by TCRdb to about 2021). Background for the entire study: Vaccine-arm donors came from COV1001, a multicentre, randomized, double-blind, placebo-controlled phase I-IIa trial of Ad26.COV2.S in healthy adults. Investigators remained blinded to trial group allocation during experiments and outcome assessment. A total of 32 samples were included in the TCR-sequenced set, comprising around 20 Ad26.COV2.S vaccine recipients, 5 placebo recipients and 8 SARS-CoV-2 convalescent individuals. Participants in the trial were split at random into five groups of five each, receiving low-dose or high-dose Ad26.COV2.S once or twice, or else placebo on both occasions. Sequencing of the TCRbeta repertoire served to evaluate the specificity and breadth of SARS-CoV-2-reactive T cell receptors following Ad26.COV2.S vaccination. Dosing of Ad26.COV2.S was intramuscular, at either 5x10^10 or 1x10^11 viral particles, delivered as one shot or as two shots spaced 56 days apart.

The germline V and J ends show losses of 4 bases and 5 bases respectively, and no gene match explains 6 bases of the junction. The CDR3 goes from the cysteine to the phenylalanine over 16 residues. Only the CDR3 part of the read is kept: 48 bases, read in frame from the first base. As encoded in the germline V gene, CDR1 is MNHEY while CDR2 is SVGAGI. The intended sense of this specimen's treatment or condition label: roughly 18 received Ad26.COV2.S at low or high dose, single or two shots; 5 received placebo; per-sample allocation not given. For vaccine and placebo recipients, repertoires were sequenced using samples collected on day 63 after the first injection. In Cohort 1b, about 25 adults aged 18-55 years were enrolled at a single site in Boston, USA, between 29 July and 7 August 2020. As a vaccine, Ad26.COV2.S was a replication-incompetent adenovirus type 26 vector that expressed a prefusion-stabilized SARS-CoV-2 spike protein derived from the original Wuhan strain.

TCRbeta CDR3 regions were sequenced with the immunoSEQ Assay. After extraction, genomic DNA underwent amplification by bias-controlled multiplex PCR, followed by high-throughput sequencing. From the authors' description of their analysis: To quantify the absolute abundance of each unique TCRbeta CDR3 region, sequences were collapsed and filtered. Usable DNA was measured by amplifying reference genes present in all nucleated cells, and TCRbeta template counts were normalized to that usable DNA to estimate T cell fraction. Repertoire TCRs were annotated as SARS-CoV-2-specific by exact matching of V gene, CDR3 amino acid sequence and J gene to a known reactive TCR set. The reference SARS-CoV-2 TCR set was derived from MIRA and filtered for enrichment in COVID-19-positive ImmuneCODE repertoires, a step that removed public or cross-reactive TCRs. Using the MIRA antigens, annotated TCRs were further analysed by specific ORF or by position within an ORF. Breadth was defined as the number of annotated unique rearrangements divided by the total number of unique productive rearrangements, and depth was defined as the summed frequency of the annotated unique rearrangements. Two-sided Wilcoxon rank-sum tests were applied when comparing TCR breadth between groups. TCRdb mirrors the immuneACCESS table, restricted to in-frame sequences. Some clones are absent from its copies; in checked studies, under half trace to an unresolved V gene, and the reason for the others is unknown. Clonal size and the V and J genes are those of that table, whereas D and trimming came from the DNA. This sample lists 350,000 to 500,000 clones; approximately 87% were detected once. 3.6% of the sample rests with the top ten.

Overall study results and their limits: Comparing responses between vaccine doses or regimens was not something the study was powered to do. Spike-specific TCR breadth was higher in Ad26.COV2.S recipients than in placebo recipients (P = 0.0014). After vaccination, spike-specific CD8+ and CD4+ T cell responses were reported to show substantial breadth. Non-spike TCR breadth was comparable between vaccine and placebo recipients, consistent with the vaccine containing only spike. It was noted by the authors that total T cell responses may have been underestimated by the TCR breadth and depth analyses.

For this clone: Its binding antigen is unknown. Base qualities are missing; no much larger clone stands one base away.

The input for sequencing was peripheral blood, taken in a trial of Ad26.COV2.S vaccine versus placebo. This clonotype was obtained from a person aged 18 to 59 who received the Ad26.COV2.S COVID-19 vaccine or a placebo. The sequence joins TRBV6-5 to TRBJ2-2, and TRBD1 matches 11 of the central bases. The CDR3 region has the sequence CASSSLDRGPTGELFF. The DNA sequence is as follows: TGTGCCAGCAGTTCCCTGGACAGGGGGCCAACCGGGGAGCTGTTTTTT.